A selection of T cell receptor beta chains follows, all from one sample in a study of cytomegalovirus exposure and HLA in healthy donors. The table came from immunoSEQ multiplex PCR; TCRdb's copy has only in-frame clones and leaves some out. This sample's clone table lists 130,000 to 150,000 clones. The sequenced material came from PBMCs. The receptors were sampled from a woman between 50 and 59 years old in good health and CMV-seronegative. Each CDR3 is given with its conserved first and last residue. Fields, in order: D gene, V gene, J gene, CDR3 protein, CDR3 DNA. D genes are given only for firm matches.

NA,TRBV5-4,TRBJ1-5,CASSLLGDNQPQHF,TGTGCCAGCAGCTTGCTCGGTGACAATCAGCCCCAGCATTTT
NA,TRBV7-2,TRBJ2-7,CASSLVEGPYEQYF,TGTGCCAGCAGCTTAGTGGAGGGGCCCTACGAGCAGTACTTC
TRBD1,TRBV28,TRBJ1-3,CASSFRTGAGNTIYF,TGTGCCAGCAGTTTTCGGACAGGGGCTGGAAACACCATATATTTT
TRBD1,TRBV23-1,TRBJ1-2,CASSPSDRGSGYTF,TGCGCCAGCAGTCCTTCGGACAGGGGGTCTGGCTACACCTTC
TRBD2,TRBV2,TRBJ2-1,CASSPRGSGIEQFF,TGTGCCAGCAGTCCCCGGGGTAGCGGGATTGAGCAGTTCTTC
NA,TRBV4-3,TRBJ2-1,CASSQGSGHYNEQFF,TGCGCCAGCAGCCAAGGAAGCGGGCACTACAATGAGCAGTTCTTC
NA,TRBV4-2,TRBJ1-1,CASSLSDRKNEAFF,TGTGCCAGCAGCCTATCCGACAGGAAAAATGAAGCTTTCTTT
NA,TRBV6-5,TRBJ1-2,CASVWGRGVGYTF,TGTGCCAGCGTGTGGGGCCGGGGGGTTGGCTACACCTTC
TRBD1,TRBV5-1,TRBJ1-2,CASSAWTGYGYTF,TGCGCCAGCAGCGCCTGGACAGGCTATGGCTACACCTTC
NA,TRBV2,TRBJ1-5,CASSESRYSNQPQHF,TGTGCCAGCAGTGAATCCCGGTATAGCAATCAGCCCCAGCATTTT
NA,TRBV7-3,TRBJ2-1,CASSPPSGRHQQFF,TGTGCCAGCAGCCCCCCCTCGGGTAGGCACCAGCAGTTCTTC
TRBD1,TRBV6-1,TRBJ2-7,CASSDGQGDPYEQYF,TGTGCCAGCAGTGACGGACAGGGTGATCCCTACGAGCAGTACTTC
TRBD2,TRBV5-1,TRBJ2-1,CASSLLGLAGDNEQFF,TGCGCCAGCAGCTTGTTGGGACTAGCGGGCGACAATGAGCAGTTCTTC
TRBD2,TRBV7-2,TRBJ2-3,CASSLVASGTTTDTQYF,TGTGCCAGCAGCTTAGTGGCTAGCGGGACTACCACAGATACGCAGTATTTT
NA,TRBV19,TRBJ2-1,CASSGGLNYNEQFF,TGTGCCAGTAGTGGAGGCCTAAATTACAATGAGCAGTTCTTC
TRBD1,TRBV28,TRBJ2-3,CASSPLRGQGSTDTQYF,TGTGCCAGCAGTCCACTAAGGGGACAGGGGAGCACAGATACGCAGTATTTT
TRBD2,TRBV30,TRBJ2-7,CAWNHIRGSKLEQYF,TGTGCCTGGAATCATATTCGCGGGAGTAAATTGGAGCAGTACTTC
TRBD2,TRBV7-9,TRBJ2-1,CASSLTSGTDNEQFF,TGTGCCAGCAGCCTGACTAGCGGGACCGACAATGAGCAGTTCTTC
TRBD2,TRBV4-1,TRBJ2-3,CASSLRPRLADSTDTQYF,TGCGCCAGCAGCCTAAGGCCCCGACTAGCGGATAGCACAGATACGCAGTATTTT
NA,TRBV29-1,TRBJ1-2,CSVAGGRRGYTF,TGCAGCGTTGCTGGGGGCAGGAGAGGCTACACCTTC
TRBD2,TRBV7-9,TRBJ2-2,CASSFRLAGARNTGELFF,TGTGCCAGCAGCTTTCGACTAGCGGGGGCCCGGAACACCGGGGAGCTGTTTTTT
NA,TRBV28,TRBJ2-7,CALQGEGAYEQYF,TGTGCCTTACAGGGCGAGGGGGCCTACGAGCAGTACTTC
NA,TRBV6-5,TRBJ2-5,CASGPNDGLGQTQYF,TGTGCCAGCGGTCCCAACGACGGGCTGGGGCAGACCCAGTACTTC
NA,TRBV5-1,TRBJ2-6,CASSLGGTEANVLTF,TGCGCCAGCAGCCTCGGGGGAACGGAGGCCAACGTCCTGACTTTC
NA,TRBV7-9,TRBJ1-2,CASSSVTGNYGYTF,TGTGCCAGCAGCTCCGTGACAGGAAACTATGGCTACACCTTC
NA,TRBV30,TRBJ1-5,CAWRTPNQPQHF,TGTGCCTGGAGGACTCCGAATCAGCCCCAGCATTTT
TRBD1,TRBV5-1,TRBJ1-4,CASSLQGGFDEKLFF,TGCGCCAGCAGCTTACAGGGGGGATTTGATGAAAAACTGTTTTTT